The 23 T cell receptor beta chains below all came from one sample that was sequenced in a study of shared clonotypes between healthy human individuals. TCRdb's copy holds only in-frame clones and misses some; the assay was immunoSEQ multiplex PCR. The top ten clones hold under 0.15% of a sample with roughly 2.6 million clones, around 90% of them seen once. Source material: naive CD4+ T cells sorted from blood. Subset given: CD45RA+ positively selected. These receptors were taken from a young man in good health.

The chain couples TRBV5-6 to TRBJ1-5, with 7 bases matching TRBD1. The CDR3 is 16 residues long. Unmatched junction bases numbered 8, after V lost 4 bases and J lost 1 base. CDR1 is SGHDT, CDR2 YYEEEE, per germline. CDR3 amino acids: CASSVQGRGSNQPQHF. CDR3 in DNA: TGTGCCAGCAGCGTGCAAGGCAGGGGGAGCAATCAGCCCCAGCATTTT.

The sample holds one count of this clone. The chain carries TRBV7-2 and TRBJ2-5; 8 bases fit TRBD2. Matching the DNA end better, TRBJ2-7 makes the J call doubtful. The CDR3 totals 14 residues. Germline CDR1 reads SGHTA; CDR2 reads FQGNSA. The CDR3 coding sequence is TGTGCCAGCAGCTCGACGGGGGGGTCCTACGAGCAGTACTTC. It yields the protein CASSSTGGSYEQYF.

With respect to this clone: The identical CDR3 is also encoded by other nucleotide sequences in the sample. The chain has TRBV5-1 and TRBJ1-4; TRBD1 is a possible D gene (5 bases). Per the germline V gene, CDR1 is SGHRS and CDR2 is YFSETQ. CDR3 size: 15 residues. Trimming shortened V by 0 bases and J by 7 bases, and 13 bases separated the two germline ends. CDR3 sequence: CASSLAGGDGEKLFF. The CDR3 DNA reads as TGCGCCAGCAGCTTGGCCGGAGGGGATGGTGAAAAACTGTTTTTT.

The rearrangement joins TRBV5-1 to TRBJ2-2; tentative D call: TRBD2 (5 bases). Germline V gene lookup returns CDR1 SGHRS and CDR2 YFSETQ. The CDR3 totals 16 residues. Trimming shortened V by 3 bases and J by 1 base, and 13 bases separated the two germline ends. The CDR3 coding sequence is TGCGCCAGCAGCTCGCTCCGAGGACTGAACACCGGGGAGCTGTTTTTT. Protein: CASSSLRGLNTGELFF.

The chain carries TRBV5-1 and TRBJ1-1; D is possibly TRBD1 (6 bases). This CDR3 region has 15 residues. CDR1 SGHRS and CDR2 YFSETQ come from the germline V gene. V shed 4 bases and J shed 4 bases, with 17 bases lying between them. The CDR3 coding sequence is TGCGCCAGCAGCCCGTCGGGGGGCGCGGGCACTGAAGCTTTCTTT. As protein: CASSPSGGAGTEAFF.

The V call is TRBV28, the J call TRBJ2-7; either TRBD1 or TRBD2 may fit D (5 bases each). This CDR3 has 14 residues. Per germline, CDR1 MDHEN and CDR2 SYDVKM. Trimming shortened V by 1 base and J by 6 bases, and 13 bases separated the two germline ends. CDR3 sequence: CASSLSPNGGEQYF. In DNA, the CDR3 is TGTGCCAGCAGTTTATCCCCCAATGGGGGCGAGCAGTACTTC.

CDR3 nucleotides: TGTGCCAGTAGGAGCAGGGCGTTCTATGGCTACACCTTC. Translation gives CASRSRAFYGYTF. The chain links TRBV19 to TRBJ1-2; D may be TRBD1 (5 bases). Germline CDR1 is LNHDA and CDR2 is SQIVND (reference sequence). Trimming took off 6 bases at V and 4 bases at J, with 12 bases between the two ends. This CDR3 spans 13 amino acids.

CDR3 residues: CAWSPQGSQPQHF. The CDR3 bases are TGTGCCTGGAGTCCACAGGGGAGCCAGCCCCAGCATTTT. The V and J genes are TRBV30 and TRBJ1-5; 7 bases agree with TRBD1. The CDR3 loop spans 13 amino acids. The V gene end was trimmed by 2 bases and the J gene end by 7 bases; junction bases not matched to a gene: 5. The germline CDR1 and CDR2 sequences are GTSNPN and SVGIG (reference sequence).

The rearrangement joins TRBV12-1 to TRBJ1-5; the table assigns TRBD1, which was not confirmed against the DNA. TRBV12-1 is a pseudogene segment. The CDR3 length is 15 residues. This CDR3 is CASSKRRDRDQPQHF. Here the CDR3 DNA reads TGTGCCAGCAGCAAACGTCGGGACAGGGACCAGCCCCAGCATTTT.

This clone has just one count. The chain uses TRBV2 and TRBJ2-1, with D possibly TRBD1 on 6 matching bases. Germline CDR1 SNHLY, CDR2 FYNNEI. The V and J ends lost 6 bases and 5 bases respectively, with 14 bases between them. The CDR3 is 14 amino acids. CDR3 DNA sequence: TGTGCCAGCAGCTTCAGACAGGCCAACAATGAGCAGTTCTTC. It yields the protein CASSFRQANNEQFF.

This clone was seen a single time. The rearrangement links TRBV15 to TRBJ2-7; D is unresolved. Trimming removed 0 bases from V and 3 bases from J, with 9 bases in between. CDR1 is LNHNV and CDR2 is YYDKDF in the germline V gene (reference sequence). This CDR3 is built from 14 residues. CDR3 coding DNA: TGTGCCACCAGCAGAGACAAGGGCCTCTACGAGCAGTACTTC. Its translation: CATSRDKGLYEQYF.

This clone was seen once. This sequence joins TRBV9 and TRBJ2-5; tentatively, D is TRBD1 (5 bases). The V end was cut by 4 bases, the J end by 5 bases, with 18 bases between. This CDR3 comprises 15 residues. The germline V gene encodes CDR1 SGDLS and CDR2 YYNGEE. CDR3 coding DNA: TGTGCCAGCAGCCCCTCCCAGGGCCCCTTGGAGACCCAGTACTTC. It encodes CASSPSQGPLETQYF.

This chain uses TRBV27 with TRBJ1-4; D call uncertain. The germline V and J ends were trimmed by 5 bases and 2 bases, with 12 bases remaining between them. From germline, CDR1 is MNHEY and CDR2 SMNVEV (reference sequence). This CDR3 contains 15 residues. The CDR3, as DNA: TGTGCCAGCAGTATCAGACGCCCCACTAATGAAAAACTGTTTTTT. Translating gives CASSIRRPTNEKLFF.

The J gene is TRBJ1-4, the V gene TRBV6-6; tentative D call: TRBD1 (5 bases). This CDR3 is built from 15 residues. Germline V gene data show CDR1 as MNHNY and CDR2 as SVGAGI (reference sequence). Trimming removed 6 bases from V and 1 base from J, with 12 bases in between. CDR3 in amino acids: CASSETDRTNEKLFF. The CDR3 bases are TGTGCCAGCAGCGAGACCGACAGAACTAATGAAAAACTGTTTTTT.

J is TRBJ1-4 and V is TRBV2; no firm D call. The CDR3 contains 15 residues. Germline-derived CDR1 and CDR2 are SNHLY and FYNNEI. Trimming shortened V by 6 bases and J by 2 bases, and 13 bases separated the two germline ends. CDR3 amino acids: CASSAELGTNEKLFF. The CDR3, as DNA: TGTGCCAGCAGCGCTGAGCTGGGGACTAATGAAAAACTGTTTTTT.

This chain connects TRBV7-3 to TRBJ2-4; D assignment may be TRBD1 or TRBD2 (5 bases each). CDR3 size: 13 residues. The V and J ends lost 4 bases and 5 bases respectively, with 9 bases between them. CDR1 and CDR2 (germline): SGHTA, FQGTGA. For the CDR3, the DNA is TGTGCCAGCAGCTCGAGGGACCAAAACATTCAGTACTTC. It encodes CASSSRDQNIQYF.

As for this clone: Other DNA sequences within the sample encode an identical CDR3. The chain is built from TRBV9 and TRBJ2-7, with D possibly being TRBD1 (7 bases). The V end lost 0 bases, the J end lost 2 bases, and 12 bases lay between the germline ends. Germline CDR1 SGDLS, CDR2 YYNGEE. The CDR3 extends over 15 amino acids. CDR3 nucleotides: TGTGCCAGCAGCGTAGGGCAGGGGGGAACCTACGAGCAGTACTTC. Its protein product is CASSVGQGGTYEQYF.

The rearrangement links TRBV7-2 to TRBJ2-7; D may correspond to TRBD1 or TRBD2 (5 bases each). Germline CDR1 and CDR2: SGHTA and FQGNSA. The CDR3 spans 12 residues. V was trimmed by 5 bases and J by 5 bases, leaving 10 bases between them. In DNA form, the CDR3 reads TGTGCCAGCAGCAGGGACGTCGACGAGCAGTACTTC. Translation gives CASSRDVDEQYF.

The chain uses TRBV10-3 and TRBJ2-2, with a possible D match to TRBD2 (6 bases). The ends were cut back, 4 bases at V and 2 bases at J, with 8 bases in the middle. Germline V gene sequence: CDR1 ENHRY, CDR2 SYGVKD. The CDR3 contains 14 residues. CDR3 loop: CAISAGTNTGELFF. For the CDR3, the DNA is TGTGCCATCAGTGCCGGGACTAACACCGGGGAGCTGTTTTTT.

The chain carries TRBV18 and TRBJ1-2; no clear D. Trimming left V 4 bases short and J 3 bases short, with 15 bases between. Germline V gene lookup returns CDR1 KGHSH and CDR2 LQKENI. This CDR3 has 15 amino acids. The CDR3 is CASSRDIREYYGYTF. The CDR3, as DNA: TGTGCCAGCTCACGCGACATTCGAGAATACTATGGCTACACCTTC. Based on the CDR3 plus reference TRBV18 and TRBJ1-2, the full variable domain is NAGVMQNPRHLVRRRGQEARLRCSPMKGHSHVYWYRQLPEEGLKFMVYLQKENIIDESGMPKERFSAEFPKEGPSILRIQQVVRGDSAAYFCASSRDIREYYGYTFGSGTRLTVV.

This chain connects TRBV11-2 to TRBJ1-6; D gene uncertain. CDR3 length equals 14 residues. V lost 5 bases to trimming and J lost 4 bases, with 9 bases between them. Germline lookup yields CDR1 SGHAT and CDR2 FQNNGV. The CDR3 spells CASSPRDYNSPLHF. In DNA form, the CDR3 reads TGTGCCAGCAGCCCCCGGGATTATAATTCACCCCTCCACTTT. Full variable domain (missing parts from reference TRBV11-2 and TRBJ1-6): EAGVAQSPRYKIIEKRQSVAFWCNPISGHATLYWYQQILGQGPKLLIQFQNNGVVDDSQLPKDRFSAERLKGVDSTLKIQPAKLEDSAVYLCASSPRDYNSPLHFGNGTRLTVT.

The V gene is TRBV7-9, the J gene TRBJ2-7; 8 nucleotides match TRBD2. CDR3 length: 15 amino acids. V lost 1 base to trimming and J lost 4 bases; unmatched junction nucleotides: 6. CDR1 is SEHNR and CDR2 is FQNEAQ in the germline V gene (reference sequence). CDR3 nucleotide sequence: TGTGCCAGCAGCTTAGAAGCGGGAGCTTGGTACGAGCAGTACTTC. Its protein is CASSLEAGAWYEQYF.

V gene TRBV19 combines with J gene TRBJ1-5, with no clear D. The CDR3 is 14 residues long. Deletions cut 7 bases from V and 7 bases from J, with 17 bases between. Looked up from germline, CDR1 is LNHDA and CDR2 is SQIVND (reference sequence). In DNA form, the CDR3 reads TGTGCCAGTATTCCGCGACCCGGAGGCCAGCCCCAGCATTTT. Protein sequence: CASIPRPGGQPQHF.